This is a list of T cell receptor beta chains from one sample in a study of shared clonotypes between healthy human individuals. TCRdb keeps only in-frame clones here, not all; method: immunoSEQ multiplex PCR. In the table there are about 490,000 clones, 70% to 80% of which are singletons. Sequenced input: PBMCs. The receptor source for this set is a woman in her 40s in good health. Some clones in this sample may be carry-over from other donors' samples. The CDR3 runs from the conserved cysteine through the conserved F or W. A D gene is named only where the DNA matches it firmly. Size tells how often a clone was seen (once, few, many) or the class of an expanded clone, and some rows leave it out.

clone_size: many; v_call: TRBV7-9; d_call: NA; j_call: TRBJ2-7; cdr3_length: 16; cdr3_aa: CASSLGAGFGSYEQYF; cdr3_nt: TGTGCCAGCAGCTTAGGCGCTGGGTTCGGCTCCTACGAGCAGTACTTC
clone_size: NA; v_call: TRBV6-1; d_call: NA; j_call: TRBJ1-1; cdr3_length: 14; cdr3_aa: CASSAGPENTEAFF; cdr3_nt: TGTGCCAGCAGTGCGGGGCCGGAGAACACTGAAGCTTTCTTT
clone_size: NA; v_call: TRBV11-1; d_call: NA; j_call: TRBJ2-5; cdr3_length: 14; cdr3_aa: CASSLALQAETQYF; cdr3_nt: TGTGCCAGCAGCTTAGCGCTACAGGCAGAGACCCAGTACTTC
clone_size: NA; v_call: TRBV7-2; d_call: NA; j_call: TRBJ2-1; cdr3_length: 13; cdr3_aa: CASSWVNYNEQFF; cdr3_nt: TGTGCCAGCAGCTGGGTCAACTACAATGAGCAGTTCTTC
clone_size: NA; v_call: TRBV29-1; d_call: NA; j_call: TRBJ2-3; cdr3_length: 14; cdr3_aa: CSVEARGTSDTQYF; cdr3_nt: TGCAGCGTTGAAGCCCGAGGGACTTCAGATACGCAGTATTTT
clone_size: NA; v_call: TRBV11-2; d_call: NA; j_call: TRBJ1-2; cdr3_length: 14; cdr3_aa: CASSHGIQNYGYTF; cdr3_nt: TGTGCCAGCAGCCACGGGATACAGAACTATGGCTACACCTTC
clone_size: NA; v_call: TRBV2; d_call: NA; j_call: TRBJ2-5; cdr3_length: 14; cdr3_aa: CASFLQGGGETQYF; cdr3_nt: TGTGCCAGCTTCCTACAGGGTGGCGGAGAGACCCAGTACTTC
clone_size: few; v_call: TRBV6-4; d_call: NA; j_call: TRBJ2-3; cdr3_length: 15; cdr3_aa: CASSHRAGDTDTQYF; cdr3_nt: TGTGCCAGCAGTCACAGGGCGGGTGACACAGATACGCAGTATTTT
clone_size: many; v_call: TRBV2; d_call: NA; j_call: TRBJ2-3; cdr3_length: 14; cdr3_aa: CASSVEGLSDTQYF; cdr3_nt: TGTGCCAGCAGTGTTGAGGGCCTCTCAGATACGCAGTATTTT
clone_size: NA; v_call: TRBV19; d_call: TRBD1; j_call: TRBJ1-1; cdr3_length: 16; cdr3_aa: CASSIDFGQGYTEAFF; cdr3_nt: TGTGCCAGTAGTATAGATTTCGGACAGGGTTACACTGAAGCTTTCTTT
clone_size: NA; v_call: TRBV7-2; d_call: NA; j_call: TRBJ2-7; cdr3_length: 13; cdr3_aa: CASTQQRGYEQYF; cdr3_nt: TGTGCCAGCACACAACAACGGGGCTACGAGCAGTACTTC
clone_size: NA; v_call: TRBV6-1; d_call: TRBD1; j_call: TRBJ1-1; cdr3_length: 12; cdr3_aa: CASSRGPAEAFF; cdr3_nt: TGTGCCAGCAGTAGGGGGCCGGCTGAAGCTTTCTTT
clone_size: NA; v_call: TRBV14; d_call: NA; j_call: TRBJ1-2; cdr3_length: 13; cdr3_aa: CASSQDGNYGYTF; cdr3_nt: TGTGCCAGCAGCCAAGACGGAAACTATGGCTACACCTTC
clone_size: NA; v_call: TRBV6-6; d_call: NA; j_call: TRBJ1-1; cdr3_length: 12; cdr3_aa: CASSPGRTKAFF; cdr3_nt: TGTGCCAGCTCCCCGGGGCGGACTAAAGCTTTCTTT
clone_size: NA; v_call: TRBV7-9; d_call: TRBD2; j_call: TRBJ2-1; cdr3_length: 16; cdr3_aa: CASSSPGGSAYNEQFF; cdr3_nt: TGTGCCAGCAGCTCCCCGGGGGGGAGTGCCTACAATGAGCAGTTCTTC
clone_size: few; v_call: TRBV15; d_call: TRBD2; j_call: TRBJ2-3; cdr3_length: 17; cdr3_aa: CATSRDSSGRAKDTQYF; cdr3_nt: TGTGCCACCAGCAGAGATTCTAGCGGGAGGGCTAAGGATACGCAGTATTTT
clone_size: NA; v_call: TRBV7-9; d_call: NA; j_call: TRBJ2-1; cdr3_length: 13; cdr3_aa: CASSLVANNEQFF; cdr3_nt: TGTGCCAGCAGCTTAGTTGCAAACAATGAGCAGTTCTTC
clone_size: NA; v_call: TRBV27; d_call: TRBD1; j_call: TRBJ1-4; cdr3_length: 14; cdr3_aa: CATPLDRPNEKLFF; cdr3_nt: TGTGCCACTCCCCTGGACAGGCCGAATGAAAAACTGTTTTTT
clone_size: NA; v_call: TRBV5-6; d_call: TRBD1; j_call: TRBJ1-5; cdr3_length: 16; cdr3_aa: CASSRGQGTSNQPQHF; cdr3_nt: TGTGCCAGCAGCCGGGGACAGGGGACTAGCAATCAGCCCCAGCATTTT
clone_size: NA; v_call: TRBV5-1; d_call: NA; j_call: TRBJ2-7; cdr3_length: 12; cdr3_aa: CASRQDLYEQYF; cdr3_nt: TGCGCCAGTCGCCAAGACCTCTACGAGCAGTACTTC
clone_size: NA; v_call: TRBV7-9; d_call: TRBD1; j_call: TRBJ1-5; cdr3_length: 16; cdr3_aa: CASSPRQGAGNQPQHF; cdr3_nt: TGTGCCAGCAGCCCCCGACAGGGGGCGGGCAATCAGCCCCAGCATTTT
clone_size: NA; v_call: TRBV15; d_call: NA; j_call: TRBJ2-1; cdr3_length: 14; cdr3_aa: CATSRDSGWNEQFF; cdr3_nt: TGTGCCACCAGCAGAGATTCCGGTTGGAATGAGCAGTTCTTC
clone_size: NA; v_call: TRBV4-3; d_call: NA; j_call: TRBJ2-1; cdr3_length: 15; cdr3_aa: CASSSGQAGGHEQFF; cdr3_nt: TGCGCCAGCAGCTCCGGACAGGCGGGGGGCCATGAGCAGTTCTTC
clone_size: NA; v_call: TRBV7-3; d_call: TRBD2; j_call: TRBJ2-2; cdr3_length: 16; cdr3_aa: CASSPSGGGPAGELFF; cdr3_nt: TGTGCCAGCAGCCCTAGCGGGGGAGGGCCCGCCGGGGAGCTGTTTTTT
clone_size: NA; v_call: TRBV7-2; d_call: TRBD2; j_call: TRBJ2-3; cdr3_length: 14; cdr3_aa: CASSLAGRTDTQYF; cdr3_nt: TGTGCCAGCAGCTTAGCCGGGAGGACAGATACGCAGTATTTT
clone_size: NA; v_call: TRBV5-6; d_call: NA; j_call: TRBJ1-2; cdr3_length: 12; cdr3_aa: CASHQGNYGYTF; cdr3_nt: TGTGCCAGCCACCAGGGGAACTATGGCTACACCTTC
clone_size: NA; v_call: TRBV28; d_call: NA; j_call: TRBJ1-5; cdr3_length: 15; cdr3_aa: CASSPSRGAHQPQHF; cdr3_nt: TGTGCCAGCAGTCCCTCGCGGGGGGCTCATCAGCCCCAGCATTTT
clone_size: NA; v_call: TRBV15; d_call: NA; j_call: TRBJ2-7; cdr3_length: 20; cdr3_aa: CATSGDRDWGAGPHQYEQYF; cdr3_nt: TGTGCCACCAGCGGAGACAGGGATTGGGGAGCGGGACCACATCAGTACGAGCAGTACTTC
clone_size: NA; v_call: TRBV7-2; d_call: TRBD2; j_call: TRBJ2-5; cdr3_length: 16; cdr3_aa: CASSLDLREGRETQYF; cdr3_nt: TGTGCCAGCAGCTTGGATTTGCGGGAGGGGAGGGAGACCCAGTACTTC
clone_size: NA; v_call: TRBV7-3; d_call: NA; j_call: TRBJ2-1; cdr3_length: 13; cdr3_aa: CASSLRGAREQFF; cdr3_nt: TGTGCCAGCAGCTTAAGGGGGGCGCGCGAGCAGTTCTTC
clone_size: NA; v_call: TRBV18; d_call: NA; j_call: TRBJ1-1; cdr3_length: 14; cdr3_aa: CASSPAGAGTEAFF; cdr3_nt: TGTGCCAGCTCACCAGCAGGGGCTGGCACTGAAGCTTTCTTT
clone_size: NA; v_call: TRBV7-2; d_call: TRBD1; j_call: TRBJ1-4; cdr3_length: 14; cdr3_aa: CASSLDGTAGILFF; cdr3_nt: TGTGCCAGCAGCTTAGACGGGACAGCTGGAATACTGTTTTTT
clone_size: NA; v_call: TRBV6-5; d_call: TRBD1; j_call: TRBJ1-1; cdr3_length: 14; cdr3_aa: CASSYRTGNTEAFF; cdr3_nt: TGTGCCAGCAGTTATCGGACAGGGAACACTGAAGCTTTCTTT
clone_size: NA; v_call: TRBV7-9; d_call: NA; j_call: TRBJ2-7; cdr3_length: 13; cdr3_aa: CASSLAPYYEQYF; cdr3_nt: TGTGCCAGCAGCTTAGCCCCATACTACGAGCAGTACTTC
clone_size: NA; v_call: TRBV28; d_call: NA; j_call: TRBJ1-3; cdr3_length: 15; cdr3_aa: CASREGALFGNTIYF; cdr3_nt: TGTGCCAGCAGAGAGGGTGCTCTATTTGGAAACACCATATATTTT
clone_size: few; v_call: TRBV7-8; d_call: NA; j_call: TRBJ1-5; cdr3_length: 16; cdr3_aa: CASSLERGLGNQPQHF; cdr3_nt: TGTGCCAGCAGCTTAGAGAGAGGGCTTGGCAATCAGCCCCAGCATTTT
clone_size: NA; v_call: TRBV19; d_call: NA; j_call: TRBJ2-3; cdr3_length: 13; cdr3_aa: CASSPANTDTQYF; cdr3_nt: TGTGCCAGTAGTCCGGCGAACACAGATACGCAGTATTTT
clone_size: NA; v_call: TRBV2; d_call: NA; j_call: TRBJ1-4; cdr3_length: 13; cdr3_aa: CASNRAGNEKLFF; cdr3_nt: TGTGCCAGCAACAGGGCCGGTAATGAAAAACTGTTTTTT
clone_size: NA; v_call: TRBV18; d_call: NA; j_call: TRBJ2-5; cdr3_length: 13; cdr3_aa: CASSRDHGETQYF; cdr3_nt: TGTGCCAGCTCTCGGGACCACGGGGAGACCCAGTACTTC
clone_size: once; v_call: TRBV19; d_call: NA; j_call: TRBJ2-5; cdr3_length: 14; cdr3_aa: CASSYRGFQETQYF; cdr3_nt: TGTGCCAGTAGTTATAGGGGATTCCAAGAGACCCAGTACTTC
clone_size: NA; v_call: TRBV11-1; d_call: NA; j_call: TRBJ2-7; cdr3_length: 15; cdr3_aa: CASSFSSEGVYEQYF; cdr3_nt: TGTGCCAGCAGCTTTTCGTCTGAGGGGGTCTACGAGCAGTACTTC
clone_size: NA; v_call: TRBV11-2; d_call: NA; j_call: TRBJ1-2; cdr3_length: 14; cdr3_aa: CASSSMAAGYGYTF; cdr3_nt: TGTGCCAGCAGCTCCATGGCCGCAGGGTATGGCTACACCTTC
clone_size: NA; v_call: TRBV30; d_call: NA; j_call: TRBJ2-7; cdr3_length: 13; cdr3_aa: CAWSTGLPYEQYF; cdr3_nt: TGTGCCTGGAGTACAGGACTACCCTACGAGCAGTACTTC
clone_size: once; v_call: TRBV18; d_call: NA; j_call: TRBJ1-1; cdr3_length: 15; cdr3_aa: CASSHNGGSNTEAFF; cdr3_nt: TGTGCCAGCTCACATAACGGAGGTTCTAACACTGAAGCTTTCTTT
clone_size: NA; v_call: TRBV9; d_call: TRBD2; j_call: TRBJ2-7; cdr3_length: 16; cdr3_aa: CASSVSAGDPSYEQYF; cdr3_nt: TGTGCCAGCAGCGTAAGTGCGGGAGACCCCTCCTACGAGCAGTACTTC
clone_size: NA; v_call: TRBV10-3; d_call: TRBD1; j_call: TRBJ2-2; cdr3_length: 14; cdr3_aa: CAINTGGGTGELFF; cdr3_nt: TGTGCCATCAACACAGGGGGCGGTACCGGGGAGCTGTTTTTT
clone_size: NA; v_call: TRBV28; d_call: NA; j_call: TRBJ1-5; cdr3_length: 17; cdr3_aa: CASSSHSGIDSNQPQHF; cdr3_nt: TGTGCCAGCAGTTCCCATTCTGGGATAGATAGCAATCAGCCCCAGCATTTT
clone_size: few; v_call: TRBV2; d_call: NA; j_call: TRBJ1-5; cdr3_length: 16; cdr3_aa: CASSVGQSYSNQPQHF; cdr3_nt: TGTGCCAGCAGTGTCGGGCAGAGCTATAGCAATCAGCCCCAGCATTTT